This TCR beta chain was profiled in a study of cytomegalovirus exposure and HLA in healthy donors. Vbeta (60) and Jbeta (13) primers were used in the PCR. The data were produced by immunoSEQ multiplex PCR, yet TCRdb's version contains in-frame clones alone and is incomplete. The data show 72,000 or so clones, over 60% seen once. V was pared by 5 bases and J by 8 bases, with 14 bases of the junction left unmatched. Germline CDR1 reads SGHTA; CDR2 reads FQGTGA. The CDR3 extends over 16 amino acids. The chain employs TRBV7-3 and TRBJ2-1; 8 bases agree with TRBD2. This TCR derives from a woman between 45 and 65 years old in good health and CMV-seronegative. Input material: PBMCs. The chain's CDR3 is CASSPGWGRGGHEQFF. The CDR3 DNA follows: TGTGCCAGCAGCCCCGGTTGGGGCCGGGGGGGCCATGAGCAGTTCTTC.